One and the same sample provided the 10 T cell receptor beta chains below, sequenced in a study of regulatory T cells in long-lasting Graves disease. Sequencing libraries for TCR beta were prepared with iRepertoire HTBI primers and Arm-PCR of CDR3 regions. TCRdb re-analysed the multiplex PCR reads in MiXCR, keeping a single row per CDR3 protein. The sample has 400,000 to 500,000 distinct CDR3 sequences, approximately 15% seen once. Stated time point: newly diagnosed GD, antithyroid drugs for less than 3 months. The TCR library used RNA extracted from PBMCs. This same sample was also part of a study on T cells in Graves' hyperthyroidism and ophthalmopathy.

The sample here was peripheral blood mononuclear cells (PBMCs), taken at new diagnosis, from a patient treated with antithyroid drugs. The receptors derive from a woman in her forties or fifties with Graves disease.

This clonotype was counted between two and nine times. The CDR3 nucleotides read TGCAGTGCCAGGAAAGCGGGAGGCCCCTCGAGCTCCTACAATGAGCAGTTCTTC. It is translated as CSARKAGGPSSSYNEQFF. V usage is TRBV20-1 and J usage is TRBJ2-1, with 9 nucleotides matching TRBD2. Germline values: CDR1 DFQATT, CDR2 SNEGSKA (reference sequence). The CDR3 consists of 18 residues. V was pared by 6 bases and J by 0 bases, with 15 bases of the junction left unmatched.

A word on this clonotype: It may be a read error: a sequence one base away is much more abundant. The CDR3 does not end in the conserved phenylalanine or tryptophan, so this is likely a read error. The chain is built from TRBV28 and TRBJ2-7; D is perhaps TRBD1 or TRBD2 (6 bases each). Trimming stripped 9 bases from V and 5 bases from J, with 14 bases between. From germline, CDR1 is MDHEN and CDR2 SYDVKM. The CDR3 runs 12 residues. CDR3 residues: CASCLGGHEQYS. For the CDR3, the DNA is TGTGCCAGTTGCTTGGGGGGCCACGAGCAGTACTCC.

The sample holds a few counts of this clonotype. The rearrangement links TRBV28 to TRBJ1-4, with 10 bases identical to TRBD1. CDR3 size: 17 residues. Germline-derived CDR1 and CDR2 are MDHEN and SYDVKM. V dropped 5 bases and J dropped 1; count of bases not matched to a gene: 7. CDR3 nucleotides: TGTGCCAGCAGTCCCCCGGGACAGGGGCTAACTAATGAAAAACTGTTTTTT. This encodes CASSPPGQGLTNEKLFF.

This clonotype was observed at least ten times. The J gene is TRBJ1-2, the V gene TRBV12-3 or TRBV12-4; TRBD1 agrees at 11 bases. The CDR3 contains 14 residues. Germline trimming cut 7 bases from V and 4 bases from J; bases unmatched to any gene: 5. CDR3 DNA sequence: TGTGCCAGCACAAGGGGACAGGGGGGCTATGGCTACACCTTC. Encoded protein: CASTRGQGGYGYTF.

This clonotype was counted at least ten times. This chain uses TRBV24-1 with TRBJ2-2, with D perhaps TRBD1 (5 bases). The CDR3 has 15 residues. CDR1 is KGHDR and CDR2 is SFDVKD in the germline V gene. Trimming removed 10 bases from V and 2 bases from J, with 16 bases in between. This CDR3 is CATRGLGSNTGELFF. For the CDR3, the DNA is TGTGCCACAAGGGGCCTTGGCAGCAACACCGGGGAGCTGTTTTTT.

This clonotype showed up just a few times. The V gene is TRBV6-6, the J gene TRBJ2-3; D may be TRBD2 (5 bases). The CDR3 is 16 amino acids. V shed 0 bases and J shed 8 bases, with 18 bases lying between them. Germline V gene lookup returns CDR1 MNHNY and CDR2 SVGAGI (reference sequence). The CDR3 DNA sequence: TGTGCCAGCAGTTACTCGGTTCCGAGGGCGTCGGGTACGCAGTATTTT. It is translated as CASSYSVPRASGTQYF.

The chain's CDR3 is CASSFSGQGANEQFF. CDR3 coding DNA: TGTGCCAGCAGTTTTTCGGGACAGGGTGCCAATGAGCAGTTCTTC. The chain uses TRBV28 and TRBJ2-1, with TRBD1 matching over 9 bases. The CDR3 is 15 residues long. V was clipped by 3 bases and J by 6 bases; unmatched bases: 6. CDR1 is MDHEN, CDR2 SYDVKM, per germline.

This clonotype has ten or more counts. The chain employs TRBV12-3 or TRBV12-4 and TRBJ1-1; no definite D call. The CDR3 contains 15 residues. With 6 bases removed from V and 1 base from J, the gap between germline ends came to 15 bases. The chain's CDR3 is CASRVTDLSNTEAFF. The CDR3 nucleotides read TGTGCCAGCAGGGTAACGGATCTCTCGAACACTGAAGCTTTCTTT.

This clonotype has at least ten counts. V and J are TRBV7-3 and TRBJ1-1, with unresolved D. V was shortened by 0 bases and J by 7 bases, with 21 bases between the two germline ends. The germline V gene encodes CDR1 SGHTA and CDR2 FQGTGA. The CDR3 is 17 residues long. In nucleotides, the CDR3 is TGTGCCAGCAGCTTAACCCCATCCCCGGTGCTCGACGATGAAGCTTTCTTT. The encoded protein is CASSLTPSPVLDDEAFF. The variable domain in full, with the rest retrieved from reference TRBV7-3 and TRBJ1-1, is GAGVSQTPSNKVTEKGKYVELRCDPISGHTALYWYRQSLGQGPEFLIYFQGTGAADDSGLPNDRFFAVRPEGSVSTLKIQRTERGDSAVYLCASSLTPSPVLDDEAFFGQGTRLTVV.

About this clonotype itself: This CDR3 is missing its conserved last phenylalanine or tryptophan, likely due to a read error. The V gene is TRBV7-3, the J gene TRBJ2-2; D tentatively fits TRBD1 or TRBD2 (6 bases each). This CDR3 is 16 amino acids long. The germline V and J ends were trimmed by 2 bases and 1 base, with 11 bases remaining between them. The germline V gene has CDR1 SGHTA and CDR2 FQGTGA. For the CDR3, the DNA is TGTGCCAGCAGCTTAGGGGGGACATGGAACACCGGGGAGCTGTTTCTT. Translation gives CASSLGGTWNTGELFL.